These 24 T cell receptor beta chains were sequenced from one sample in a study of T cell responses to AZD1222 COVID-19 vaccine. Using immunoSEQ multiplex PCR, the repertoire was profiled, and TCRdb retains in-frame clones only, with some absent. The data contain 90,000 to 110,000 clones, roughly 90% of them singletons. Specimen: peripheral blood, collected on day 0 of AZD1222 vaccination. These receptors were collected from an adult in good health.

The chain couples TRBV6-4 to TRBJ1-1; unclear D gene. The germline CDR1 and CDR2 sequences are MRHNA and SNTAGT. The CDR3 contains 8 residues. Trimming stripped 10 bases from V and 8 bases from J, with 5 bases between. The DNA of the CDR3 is TGTGCCACCGGCGAAGCTTTCTTT. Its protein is CATGEAFF.

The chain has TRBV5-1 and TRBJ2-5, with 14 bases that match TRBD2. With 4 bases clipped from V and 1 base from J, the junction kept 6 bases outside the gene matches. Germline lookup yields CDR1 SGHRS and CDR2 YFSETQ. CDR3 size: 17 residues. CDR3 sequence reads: CASSLGTSGGSQETQYF. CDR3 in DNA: TGCGCCAGCAGCCTGGGGACTAGCGGGGGATCCCAAGAGACCCAGTACTTC. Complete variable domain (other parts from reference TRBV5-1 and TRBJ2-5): KAGVTQTPRYLIKTRGQQVTLSCSPISGHRSVSWYQQTPGQGLQFLFEYFSETQRNKGNFPGRFSGRQFSNSRSEMNVSTLELGDSALYLCASSLGTSGGSQETQYFGPGTRLLVL.

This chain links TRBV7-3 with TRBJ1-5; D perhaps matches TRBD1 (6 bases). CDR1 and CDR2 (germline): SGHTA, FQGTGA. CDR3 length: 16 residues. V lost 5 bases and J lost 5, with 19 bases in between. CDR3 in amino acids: CASSPWSGRGDQPQHF. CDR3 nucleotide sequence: TGTGCCAGCAGCCCTTGGTCAGGTAGGGGGGATCAGCCCCAGCATTTT.

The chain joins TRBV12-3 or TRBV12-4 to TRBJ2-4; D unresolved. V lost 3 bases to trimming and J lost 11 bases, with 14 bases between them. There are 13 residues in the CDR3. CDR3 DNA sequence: TGTGCCAGCAGTTTCAGCCGTGATGCTTTTCAGTACTTC. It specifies CASSFSRDAFQYF.

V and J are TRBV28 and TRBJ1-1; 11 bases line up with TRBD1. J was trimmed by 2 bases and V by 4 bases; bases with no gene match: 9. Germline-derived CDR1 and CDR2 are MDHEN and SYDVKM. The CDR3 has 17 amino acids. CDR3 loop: CASSSDRGLSLNTEAFF. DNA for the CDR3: TGTGCCAGCAGTTCGGACAGGGGGCTAAGTTTAAACACTGAAGCTTTCTTT. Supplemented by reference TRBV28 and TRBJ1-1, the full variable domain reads DVKVTQSSRYLVKRTGEKVFLECVQDMDHENMFWYRQDPGLGLRLIYFSYDVKMKEKGDIPEGYSVSREKKERFSLILESASTNQTSMYLCASSSDRGLSLNTEAFFGQGTRLTVV.

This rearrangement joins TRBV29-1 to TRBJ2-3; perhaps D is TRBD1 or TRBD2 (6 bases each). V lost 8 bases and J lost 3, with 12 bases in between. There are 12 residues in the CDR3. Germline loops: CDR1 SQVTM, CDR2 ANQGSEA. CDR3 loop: CSWGAATDTQYF. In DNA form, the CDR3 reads TGCAGCTGGGGGGCGGCGACAGATACGCAGTATTTT.

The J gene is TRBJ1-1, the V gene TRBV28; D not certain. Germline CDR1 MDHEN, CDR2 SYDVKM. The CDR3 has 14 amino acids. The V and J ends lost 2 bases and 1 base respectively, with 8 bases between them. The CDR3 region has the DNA TGTGCCAGCAGTTTAGGCCAAAGGAACACTGAAGCTTTCTTT. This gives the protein CASSLGQRNTEAFF.

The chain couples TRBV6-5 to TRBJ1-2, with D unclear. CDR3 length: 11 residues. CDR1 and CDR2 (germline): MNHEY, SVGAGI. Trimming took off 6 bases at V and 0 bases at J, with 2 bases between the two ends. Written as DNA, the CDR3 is TGTGCCAGCAGGACTAACTATGGCTACACCTTC. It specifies CASRTNYGYTF.

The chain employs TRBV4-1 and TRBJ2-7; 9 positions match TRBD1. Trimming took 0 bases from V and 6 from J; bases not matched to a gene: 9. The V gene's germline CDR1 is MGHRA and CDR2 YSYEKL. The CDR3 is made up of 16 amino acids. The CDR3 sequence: CASSQDGGTGQSEQYF. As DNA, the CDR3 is TGCGCCAGCAGCCAAGACGGGGGGACAGGGCAATCCGAGCAGTACTTC.

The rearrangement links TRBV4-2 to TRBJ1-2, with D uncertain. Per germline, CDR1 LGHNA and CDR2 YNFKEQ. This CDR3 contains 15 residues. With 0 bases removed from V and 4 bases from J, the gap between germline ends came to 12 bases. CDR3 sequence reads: CASSQDQRVFYGYTF. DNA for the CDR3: TGTGCCAGCAGCCAAGATCAGAGGGTTTTCTATGGCTACACCTTC.

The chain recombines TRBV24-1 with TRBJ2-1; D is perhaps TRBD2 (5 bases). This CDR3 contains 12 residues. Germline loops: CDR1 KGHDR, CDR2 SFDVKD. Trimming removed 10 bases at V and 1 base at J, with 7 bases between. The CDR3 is CATTGSYNEQFF. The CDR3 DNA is TGTGCCACTACGGGGTCCTACAATGAGCAGTTCTTC.

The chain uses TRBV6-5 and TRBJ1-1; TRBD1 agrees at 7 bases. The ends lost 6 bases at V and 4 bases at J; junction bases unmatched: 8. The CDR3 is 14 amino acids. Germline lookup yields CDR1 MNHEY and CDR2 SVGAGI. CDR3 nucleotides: TGTGCCAGCAGCCCGACAGGGCGAGTCACTGAAGCTTTCTTT. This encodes CASSPTGRVTEAFF.

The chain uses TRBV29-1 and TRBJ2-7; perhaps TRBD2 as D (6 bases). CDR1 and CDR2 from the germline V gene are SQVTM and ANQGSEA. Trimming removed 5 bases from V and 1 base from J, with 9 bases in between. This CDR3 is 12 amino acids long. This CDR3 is CSVLRGSYEQYF. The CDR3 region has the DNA TGCAGCGTTTTGCGGGGATCCTACGAGCAGTACTTC.

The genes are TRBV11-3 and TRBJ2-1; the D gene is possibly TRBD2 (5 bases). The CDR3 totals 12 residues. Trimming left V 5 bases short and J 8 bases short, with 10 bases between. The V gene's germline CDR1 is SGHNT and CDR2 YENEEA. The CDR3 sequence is CASSKPGDEQFF. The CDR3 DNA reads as TGTGCCAGCAGCAAACCCGGGGATGAGCAGTTCTTC.

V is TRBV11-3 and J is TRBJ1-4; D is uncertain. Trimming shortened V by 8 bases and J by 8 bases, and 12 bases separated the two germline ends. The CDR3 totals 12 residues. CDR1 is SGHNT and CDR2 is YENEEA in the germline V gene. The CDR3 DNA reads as TGTGCCAGCTCCGCCGAGGGAGAAAAACTGTTTTTT. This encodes CASSAEGEKLFF.

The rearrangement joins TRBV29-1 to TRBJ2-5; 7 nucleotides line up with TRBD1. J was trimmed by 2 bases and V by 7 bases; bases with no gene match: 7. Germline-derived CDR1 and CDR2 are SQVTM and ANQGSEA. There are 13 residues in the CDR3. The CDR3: CSARDSRQETQYF. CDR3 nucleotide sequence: TGCAGCGCCCGGGACAGTCGACAAGAGACCCAGTACTTC.

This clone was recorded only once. CDR3 residues: CSVAWDRTYGYTF. The CDR3 nucleotides read TGCAGCGTTGCCTGGGACCGAACCTATGGCTACACCTTC. V usage is TRBV29-1 and J usage is TRBJ1-2, with D perhaps TRBD1 (5 bases). Trimming cost V 4 bases and J 4 bases, with 13 bases left between them. The CDR3 sequence is 13 residues long. Germline-derived CDR1 and CDR2 are SQVTM and ANQGSEA.

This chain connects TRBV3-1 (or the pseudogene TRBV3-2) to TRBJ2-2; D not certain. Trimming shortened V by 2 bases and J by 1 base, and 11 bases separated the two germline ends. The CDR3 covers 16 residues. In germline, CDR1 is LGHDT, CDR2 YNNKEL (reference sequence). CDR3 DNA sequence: TGTGCCAGCAGCCAACGATCAGGCGAGAACACCGGGGAGCTGTTTTTT. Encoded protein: CASSQRSGENTGELFF.

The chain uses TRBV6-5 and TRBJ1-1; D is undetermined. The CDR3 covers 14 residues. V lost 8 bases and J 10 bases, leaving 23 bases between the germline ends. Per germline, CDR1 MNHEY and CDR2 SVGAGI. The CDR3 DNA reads TGTGCCAGCTCACCTTCGGGTGCGAAAGCAGGAGCTTTCTTT. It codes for CASSPSGAKAGAFF.

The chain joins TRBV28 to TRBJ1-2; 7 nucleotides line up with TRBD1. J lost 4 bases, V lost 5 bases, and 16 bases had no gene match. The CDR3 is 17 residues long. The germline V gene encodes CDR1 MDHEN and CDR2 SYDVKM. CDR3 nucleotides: TGTGCCAGCAGTCTAAACCCAGGACAGGCTCCATCCTATGGCTACACCTTC. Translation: CASSLNPGQAPSYGYTF.

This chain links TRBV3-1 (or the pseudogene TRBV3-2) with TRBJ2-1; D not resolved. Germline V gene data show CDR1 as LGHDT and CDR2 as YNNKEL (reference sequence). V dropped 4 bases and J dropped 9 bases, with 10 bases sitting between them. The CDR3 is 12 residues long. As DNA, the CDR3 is TGTGCCAGCAGCCCGGGTATAAGTGAGCAGTTCTTC. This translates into CASSPGISEQFF.

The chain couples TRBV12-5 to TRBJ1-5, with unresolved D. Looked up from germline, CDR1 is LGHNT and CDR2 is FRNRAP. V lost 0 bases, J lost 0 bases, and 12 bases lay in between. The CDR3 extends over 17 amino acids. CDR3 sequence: CASGLVVGQPSNQPQHF. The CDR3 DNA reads TGTGCTAGTGGTTTGGTAGTCGGCCAGCCTAGCAATCAGCCCCAGCATTTT.

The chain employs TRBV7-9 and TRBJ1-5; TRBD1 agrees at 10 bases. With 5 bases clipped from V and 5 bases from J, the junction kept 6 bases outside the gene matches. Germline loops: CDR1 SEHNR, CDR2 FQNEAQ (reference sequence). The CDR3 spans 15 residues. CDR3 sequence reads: CASSQTGTGDQPQHF. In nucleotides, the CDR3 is TGTGCCAGCAGCCAAACCGGGACAGGGGATCAGCCCCAGCATTTT.

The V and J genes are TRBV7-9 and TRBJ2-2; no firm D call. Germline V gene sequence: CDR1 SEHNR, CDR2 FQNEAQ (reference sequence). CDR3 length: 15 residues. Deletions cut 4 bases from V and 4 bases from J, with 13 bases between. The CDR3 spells CASSSNVQRTGELFF. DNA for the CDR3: TGTGCCAGCAGCTCCAATGTCCAGCGCACCGGGGAGCTGTTTTTT.